These 28 T cell receptor beta chains were sequenced from one sample in a study of regulatory T cells in long-lasting Graves disease. To make TCR beta libraries, researchers used iRepertoire HTBI primers and Arm-PCR of CDR3 regions. TCRdb re-analysed the multiplex PCR reads in MiXCR, keeping a single row per CDR3 protein. This table has 360,000 or so distinct CDR3 sequences, about 11% appearing once. This sample's time point: newly diagnosed GD, antithyroid drugs for less than 3 months. RNA isolated from PBMCs was used to make the TCR library. These data also featured in a second study, about T cells in Graves' hyperthyroidism and ophthalmopathy.

This sample comprised peripheral blood mononuclear cells (PBMCs), obtained at new diagnosis, from a patient treated with antithyroid drugs. The receptors come from a woman between 18 and 30 years old with Graves disease.

This clonotype was counted ten times or more. The CDR3: CASSAGYLEIGSYEQYF. CDR3 coding DNA: TGTGCCAGCAGTGCCGGCTATCTGGAGATCGGCTCCTACGAGCAGTACTTC. This chain uses TRBV2 with TRBJ2-7, with no clear D. Germline-derived CDR1 and CDR2 are SNHLY and FYNNEI. The CDR3 is 17 residues long. Trimming shortened V by 4 bases and J by 0 bases, and 19 bases separated the two germline ends.

The V call is TRBV7-3, the J call TRBJ2-1; D gene uncertain. CDR1 SGHTA and CDR2 FQGTGA come from the germline V gene. The CDR3 runs to 15 residues. Trimming left V 1 base short and J 2 bases short, with 9 bases between. In nucleotides, the CDR3 is TGTGCCAGCAGCTTAAAACAGCTCCCCTACAATGAGCAGTTCTTC. Its translation is CASSLKQLPYNEQFF. Drawing the rest from reference TRBV7-3 and TRBJ2-1, the complete variable domain is GAGVSQTPSNKVTEKGKYVELRCDPISGHTALYWYRQSLGQGPEFLIYFQGTGAADDSGLPNDRFFAVRPEGSVSTLKIQRTERGDSAVYLCASSLKQLPYNEQFFGPGTRLTVL.

This clonotype was recorded at least ten times. J is TRBJ2-7 and V is TRBV20-1, with 10 nucleotides matching TRBD1. The V gene end was trimmed by 0 bases and the J gene end by 2 bases; junction bases not matched to a gene: 4. The CDR3 is made up of 15 amino acids. Germline lookup yields CDR1 DFQATT and CDR2 SNEGSKA (reference sequence). CDR3 bases: TGCAGTGCTAGAGACCGCGGGACAGGGGCCTACGAGCAGTACTTC. Protein product: CSARDRGTGAYEQYF.

This clonotype was observed at least ten times. The chain is built from TRBV6-1 and TRBJ2-3, with TRBD1 identical over 9 bases. With 7 bases clipped from V and 4 bases from J, the junction kept 9 bases outside the gene matches. The CDR3 loop spans 15 amino acids. Germline lookup yields CDR1 MNHNS and CDR2 SASEGT. The CDR3 region is CASNHRGLLPDTQYF. The CDR3 DNA reads as TGTGCCAGCAATCACAGGGGGCTCCTGCCAGATACGCAGTATTTT.

This clonotype was detected ten times or more. J is TRBJ2-7 and V is TRBV6-1; D may be TRBD2 (5 bases). Germline V gives CDR1 MNHNS, CDR2 SASEGT. CDR3 length equals 14 residues. Trimming shortened V by 4 bases and J by 2 bases, and 12 bases separated the two germline ends. CDR3 bases: TGTGCCAGCAGTGCACTAGATGAGACCTACGAGCAGTACTTC. Residues: CASSALDETYEQYF.

The table lists this clonotype with a few counts. The CDR3 sequence: CSATPVRGNPGETQYF. In DNA, the CDR3 is TGCAGTGCTACCCCCGTTCGGGGTAATCCCGGGGAGACCCAGTACTTC. This chain connects TRBV20-1 to TRBJ2-5; a possible D gene is TRBD2 (5 bases). Trimming pared 4 bases from V and 5 bases from J, leaving 23 bases between. The CDR3 totals 16 residues. CDR1 is DFQATT and CDR2 is SNEGSKA in the germline V gene (reference sequence).

This clonotype was recorded many times. The J gene is TRBJ2-7, the V gene TRBV12-3 or TRBV12-4; perhaps TRBD1 as D (5 bases). V was pared by 6 bases and J by 3 bases, with 12 bases between. This CDR3 is built from 13 residues. CDR3 bases: TGTGCCAGCAGCTCCAGGGCTGGCTACGAGCAGTACTTC. This gives the protein CASSSRAGYEQYF.

Many counts were recorded for this clonotype. The rearrangement uses TRBV12-3 or TRBV12-4 and TRBJ1-1; 7 bases fit TRBD1. The CDR3 is 14 amino acids. The V gene end was trimmed by 8 bases and the J gene end by 3 bases; junction bases not matched to a gene: 9. The CDR3: CASHTGQLYTEAFF. CDR3 coding DNA: TGTGCCAGCCATACGGGACAGCTATACACTGAAGCTTTCTTT.

This clonotype showed up many times. This sequence joins TRBV14 and TRBJ2-2; 9 bases align to TRBD1. Trimming removed 0 bases from V and 4 bases from J; junction bases left unmatched: 9. Germline V lookup: CDR1 SGHDN, CDR2 FVKESK. The length of the CDR3 is 18 residues. This chain's CDR3 is CASSQDPRQGVGTGELFF. The CDR3 nucleotides read TGTGCCAGCAGCCAAGATCCCCGACAGGGGGTAGGCACCGGGGAGCTGTTTTTT.

This clonotype showed up many times. The chain uses TRBV24-1 and TRBJ2-6; no firm D call. CDR3 size: 16 residues. Per the germline V gene, CDR1 is KGHDR and CDR2 is SFDVKD. Trimming shortened V by 2 bases and J by 0 bases, and 7 bases separated the two germline ends. CDR3 nucleotides: TGTGCCACCAGTGATTCGACGTCCTCTGGGGCCAACGTCCTGACTTTC. Amino acid sequence: CATSDSTSSGANVLTF.

A few counts support this clonotype. The chain couples TRBV14 to TRBJ2-7; TRBD2 aligns across 11 bases. The CDR3 length is 16 residues. The germline CDR1 and CDR2 sequences are SGHDN and FVKESK. With V trimmed by 1 base and J by 2 bases, 4 bases remained unmatched. This chain's CDR3 is CASSQVAGGPTYEQYF. The CDR3 coding sequence is TGTGCCAGCAGCCAAGTAGCGGGAGGGCCAACCTACGAGCAGTACTTC.

This clonotype was seen repeatedly, ten times or more. The gene calls are TRBV6-1 and TRBJ2-2; D perhaps matches TRBD2 (5 bases). CDR3 size: 15 residues. Germline V CDR1 and CDR2: MNHNS, SASEGT. The V end was cut by 5 bases, the J end by 3 bases, with 13 bases between. The CDR3 nucleotides are TGTGCCAGCAGTACGGCCGACGGGGACACCGGGGAGCTGTTTTTT. This encodes CASSTADGDTGELFF.

This clonotype occurred many times. The chain employs TRBV7-2 and TRBJ2-1; D gene unclear. Germline V CDR1 and CDR2: SGHTA, FQGNSA. Trimming left V 3 bases short and J 3 bases short, with 9 bases between. This CDR3 spans 14 amino acids. Here the CDR3 reads CASSFREIYNEQFF. For the CDR3, the DNA is TGTGCCAGCAGCTTCAGAGAAATCTACAATGAGCAGTTCTTC. The complete variable domain, with remaining parts taken from reference TRBV7-2 and TRBJ2-1, reads GAGVSQSPSNKVTEKGKDVELRCDPISGHTALYWYRQSLGQGLEFLIYFQGNSAPDKSGLPSDRFSAERTGGSVSTLTIQRTQQEDSAVYLCASSFREIYNEQFFGPGTRLTVL.

This clonotype showed up many times. CDR3 nucleotides: TGTGCCAGCAGCACAAGACTAGCGGGGGGGAATGAGCAGTTCTTC. Protein product: CASSTRLAGGNEQFF. This chain uses TRBV11-1 with TRBJ2-1; TRBD2 agrees at 14 bases. With V trimmed by 5 bases and J by 7 bases, 4 bases remained unmatched. Germline CDR1 and CDR2: SGHAT and FQDESV (reference sequence). This CDR3 contains 15 residues.

The chain carries TRBV2 and TRBJ1-6; D is unresolved. The germline gives CDR1 SNHLY, CDR2 FYNNEI. The CDR3 extends over 12 amino acids. V dropped 6 bases and J dropped 9 bases, with 9 bases sitting between them. The DNA for the CDR3 is TGTGCCAGCAGCCTGTCTATTTCACCCCTCCACTTT. This sequence encodes CASSLSISPLHF.

This clonotype has at least ten counts. V is TRBV29-1 and J is TRBJ2-7; 13 bases map to TRBD2. V shed 3 bases, J shed 7 bases, and the junction held 6 bases outside the gene matches. This CDR3 spans 14 amino acids. CDR1 is SQVTM and CDR2 is ANQGSEA in the germline V gene. The CDR3 region is CSVESTSGGGEQYF. DNA for the CDR3: TGCAGCGTTGAGTCAACTAGCGGGGGGGGGGAGCAGTACTTC.

This clonotype was picked up many times. This chain connects TRBV12-3 or TRBV12-4 to TRBJ2-4; the match to TRBD2 covers 8 bases. The CDR3 sequence is 16 residues long. Losses at the gene ends were 4 bases for V and 9 bases for J; bases not matched to a gene: 14. CDR3 residues: CASSWDRLGAGGIQYF. CDR3 bases: TGTGCCAGCAGTTGGGACCGACTCGGGGCGGGGGGCATTCAGTACTTC.

This clonotype was recorded many times. CDR3 sequence: CASLLSLNTEAFF. CDR3 coding DNA: TGTGCCAGTTTGTTAAGTCTGAACACTGAAGCTTTCTTT. This sequence joins TRBV6-1 and TRBJ1-1; D uncertain. The CDR3 loop spans 13 amino acids. The germline V gene encodes CDR1 MNHNS and CDR2 SASEGT. The V gene lost 9 bases and the J gene lost 0 bases, with 11 bases spanning the gap.

The chain combines TRBV5-1 with TRBJ2-5; D is unclear. V lost 1 base to trimming and J lost 7 bases, with 17 bases between them. In germline, CDR1 is SGHRS, CDR2 YFSETQ. The length of the CDR3 is 15 residues. In DNA form, the CDR3 reads TGCGCCAGCAGCTTGCCCCCCACACGGCCGGGGACCCAGTACTTC. Residues: CASSLPPTRPGTQYF.

This clonotype has at least ten counts. At one end the junction does not follow the germline gene, possibly because of a read error. The V and J genes are TRBV11-2 and TRBJ1-1, with a tentative D call TRBD1 (5 bases). The germline CDR1 and CDR2 sequences are SGHAT and FQNNGV. The CDR3 is 15 residues long. CDR3 sequence reads: CASSLVGGFSTEAFF. The CDR3 region has the DNA TGCGCCAGCAGCTTGGTCGGGGGGTTTAGCACTGAAGCTTTCTTT.

The CDR3 protein is CASSYPDSTQTQYF. DNA for the CDR3: TGTGCCAGCAGTTACCCGGACAGCACCCAGACCCAGTACTTC. The chain uses TRBV6-5 and TRBJ2-5, with a weak D call TRBD1 (6 bases). Germline loops: CDR1 MNHEY, CDR2 SVGAGI. Between the trimmed V and J ends, which lost 2 bases and 6 bases, there was a span of 13 bases. The CDR3 loop spans 14 amino acids.

The table lists this clonotype with many counts. This chain joins TRBV9 and TRBJ1-1; D is uncertain. Trimming removed 3 bases from V and 0 bases from J, with 15 bases in between. Per the germline V gene, CDR1 is SGDLS and CDR2 is YYNGEE. The CDR3 is 16 residues long. Here the CDR3 reads CASSASPRILNTEAFF. In nucleotides, the CDR3 is TGTGCCAGCAGCGCATCCCCCAGGATTCTGAACACTGAAGCTTTCTTT.

This clonotype was observed a handful of times. The V gene is TRBV6-1, the J gene TRBJ2-1, with TRBD1 identical over 7 bases. Germline CDR1 and CDR2: MNHNS and SASEGT. The CDR3 loop spans 12 amino acids. With V trimmed by 9 bases and J by 5 bases, 4 bases remained unmatched. The CDR3 here is CASEDRNNEQFF. CDR3 coding DNA: TGTGCCAGTGAGGACAGGAACAATGAGCAGTTCTTC.

This clonotype was observed many times. The genes are TRBV28 and TRBJ2-4, with TRBD2 matching 11 bases. J lost 3 bases, V lost 4 bases, and 11 bases had no gene match. Per germline, CDR1 MDHEN and CDR2 SYDVKM. The CDR3 spans 18 residues. Written as DNA, the CDR3 is TGTGCCAGCAGTTCTAGCGGGAGGCCCCTGTTAAGCAAAAACATTCAGTACTTC. As protein: CASSSSGRPLLSKNIQYF.

This clonotype was seen just once. The chain carries TRBV7-9 and TRBJ1-4; D gene unclear. CDR1 is SEHNR and CDR2 is FQNEAQ in the germline V gene (reference sequence). V was clipped by 5 bases and J by 8 bases, with 6 bases between them. This CDR3 is 11 amino acids long. The CDR3 sequence: CASSPVEKLFF. CDR3 DNA: TGTGCCAGCAGCCCAGTGGAAAAACTGTTTTTT.

This chain connects TRBV12-3 or TRBV12-4 to TRBJ1-2; D is undetermined. Trimming stripped 7 bases from V and 7 bases from J, with 13 bases between. The CDR3 length is 12 residues. The DNA of the CDR3 is TGTGCCAGCACTCTGTCGGGCGCTGGCTACACCTTC. It codes for CASTLSGAGYTF.

A remark on this clonotype: Given a much more abundant clone one base away, this may be a read error. The chain uses TRBV6-1 and TRBJ1-2, with D perhaps matching TRBD1 (6 bases). Germline V CDR1 and CDR2: MNHNS, SASEGT. CDR3 length equals 18 residues. Trimming removed 3 bases at V and 0 bases at J, with 20 bases between. In DNA, the CDR3 is TGTGCCAGCAGTGAGTCGAGGGCAGGGGACCTCCCTAACTATGGCTACACCTTC. This encodes CASSESRAGDLPNYGYTF.

Many counts were recorded for this clonotype. This chain joins TRBV12-3 or TRBV12-4 and TRBJ2-5; 7 nucleotides line up with TRBD2. V lost 6 bases, J lost 3 bases, and 7 bases stayed unmatched. There are 14 residues in the CDR3. The CDR3 protein is CASSAGRGEETQYF. In nucleotides, the CDR3 is TGTGCCAGCAGCGCCGGCCGGGGGGAAGAGACCCAGTACTTC.